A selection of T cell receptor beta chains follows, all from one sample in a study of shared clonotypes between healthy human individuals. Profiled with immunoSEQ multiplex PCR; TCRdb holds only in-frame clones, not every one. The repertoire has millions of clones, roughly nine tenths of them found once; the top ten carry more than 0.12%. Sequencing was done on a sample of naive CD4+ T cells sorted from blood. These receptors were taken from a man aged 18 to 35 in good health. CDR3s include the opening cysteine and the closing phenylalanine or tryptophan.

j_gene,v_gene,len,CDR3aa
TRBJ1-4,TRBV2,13,CASCGAPPGKLFF
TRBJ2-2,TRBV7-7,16,CASTLQGAGDTGELFF
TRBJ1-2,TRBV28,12,CASSPATYGYTF
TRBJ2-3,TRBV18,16,CASSPPGLPPLDTQYF
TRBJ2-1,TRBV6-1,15,CAGALRTSGRGEQFF
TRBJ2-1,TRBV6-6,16,CASRGFALGSYNEQFF
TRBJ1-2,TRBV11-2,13,CASSLEQVYGYTF
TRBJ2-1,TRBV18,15,CASSLDSGGNNEQFF
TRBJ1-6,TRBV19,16,CASSIAATGINSPLHF
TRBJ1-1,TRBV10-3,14,CAITKDTENTEAFF
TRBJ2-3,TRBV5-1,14,CASSQTGTADTQYF
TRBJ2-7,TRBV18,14,CASSRDSQVSEQYF
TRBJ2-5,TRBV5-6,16,CASSSGLAGVQETQYF
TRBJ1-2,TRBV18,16,CASQDVKGDKPYGYTF
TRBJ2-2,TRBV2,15,CASIKAGANTGELFF
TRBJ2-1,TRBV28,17,CASSLGGRGQNYNEQFF